This entry is about one T cell receptor beta chain. Preparing the TCRbeta library involved the use of unique molecular identifiers. TCRdb re-called the PCR reads with MiXCR, one entry per CDR3 protein. This sample has roughly 570,000 distinct CDR3 sequences, with about a quarter found just once. This entry comes from a study of T-cell reconstitution after alpha-beta-depleted transplantation in children. J gave up 7 bases and V 7 bases, and 8 bases lay outside the gene matches. CDR3 size: 14 residues. Material: PBMCs, obtained before TCRalphabeta/CD19-depleted stem cell transplant. This receptor was taken from a boy less than two years old with Wiskott-Aldrich syndrome, due to receive a stem cell transplant. This chain links TRBV12-3 or TRBV12-4 with TRBJ2-2, with 8 bases lining up with TRBD2. CDR3 amino acids: CASTTGLGVGELFF. In DNA form, the CDR3 reads TGTGCCAGCACCACGGGACTAGGCGTCGGGGAGCTGTTTTTT.